The rows below give T cell receptor beta chains drawn from one sample of a study of shared clonotypes between healthy human individuals. Clones were read by immunoSEQ multiplex PCR, and TCRdb kept only the in-frame ones, dropping some. The sample lists about 380,000 clones, roughly 96% occurring once. Specimen: memory CD8+ T cells sorted from blood. All receptors derive from a man under 40 in good health. Each CDR3 is given with its conserved first and last residue. D genes are given only for firm matches. For some rows the clone size is stated as once, few or many, or as a class when expanded; others skip it.

D: -
J: TRBJ2-7
V: TRBV2
size: -
DNA: TGTGCCAGCAGGGACCCGAATACAGGGTACCCCCGCTTC
CDR3: CASRDPNTGYPRF

D: TRBD1
J: TRBJ1-3
V: TRBV7-8
size: -
DNA: TGTGCCAGCAGCTTCGACAGGGTCTCTGGAAACACCATATATTTT
CDR3: CASSFDRVSGNTIYF

D: -
J: TRBJ2-1
V: TRBV6-1
size: -
DNA: TGTGCCAGCAGTTCCCGGGGGGCCCAACCGAATGAGCAGTTCTTC
CDR3: CASSSRGAQPNEQFF

D: -
J: TRBJ2-3
V: TRBV6-8
size: -
DNA: TGTGCCAGCAGTTACTACGGGACGACAGATACGCAGTATTTT
CDR3: CASSYYGTTDTQYF

D: TRBD1
J: TRBJ2-7
V: TRBV27
size: -
DNA: TGTGCCAGCAGTCCGACAGGGGAAACCTACGAGCAGTACTTC
CDR3: CASSPTGETYEQYF

D: TRBD1
J: TRBJ2-3
V: TRBV28
size: -
DNA: TGTGCCAGCAGTTTGGGACAGGGCACAGATACGCAGTATTTT
CDR3: CASSLGQGTDTQYF

D: TRBD1
J: TRBJ2-7
V: TRBV7-9
size: -
DNA: TGTGCCAGCAGCATGACAATGGACAGGGGGACCTACGAGCAGTACTTC
CDR3: CASSMTMDRGTYEQYF

D: -
J: TRBJ2-6
V: TRBV9
size: few
DNA: TGTGCCAGCAGCGTAGTTGGGGCCAACGTCCTGACTTTC
CDR3: CASSVVGANVLTF

D: -
J: TRBJ2-2
V: TRBV5-1
size: once
DNA: TGCGCCAGCAGCCTCTCACTCACCGGGGAGCTGTTTTTT
CDR3: CASSLSLTGELFF

D: TRBD2
J: TRBJ2-1
V: TRBV18
size: -
DNA: TGTGCCAGCTCACCGTGGACTAGCGGGAGAGGTTCCTACAATGAGCAGTTCTTC
CDR3: CASSPWTSGRGSYNEQFF

D: -
J: TRBJ1-4
V: TRBV4-2
size: -
DNA: TGTGCCAGCACCCAAGAGGCGGGGGACGGTGAAAAACTGTTTTTT
CDR3: CASTQEAGDGEKLFF

D: TRBD2
J: TRBJ2-5
V: TRBV7-2
size: -
DNA: TGTGCCAGCAGCTTAGCGTCAACTAGCGGGAGTATAAAAGAGACCCAGTACTTC
CDR3: CASSLASTSGSIKETQYF

D: -
J: TRBJ2-2
V: TRBV15
size: -
DNA: TGTGCCACCAGCCCTCCCCCCCCGGGGCGGGAGCTGTTTTTT
CDR3: CATSPPPPGRELFF

D: TRBD2
J: TRBJ2-1
V: TRBV5-4
size: -
DNA: TGTGCCAGCAGCTTGACTAGCGGGAGCAATGAGCAGTTCTTC
CDR3: CASSLTSGSNEQFF

D: -
J: TRBJ2-7
V: TRBV2
size: -
DNA: TGTGCCAGCAGTGTGCGGGTGTCCGAGCAGTACTTC
CDR3: CASSVRVSEQYF

D: TRBD1
J: TRBJ2-1
V: TRBV19
size: -
DNA: TGTGCCAGTAGAACACCCCGGACAGGGAGCAATGAGCAGTTCTTC
CDR3: CASRTPRTGSNEQFF

D: -
J: TRBJ1-3
V: TRBV7-2
size: -
DNA: TGTGCCAGCAGCCCCCGCTGGGGGTCTGGAAACACCATATATTTT
CDR3: CASSPRWGSGNTIYF

D: -
J: TRBJ2-3
V: TRBV5-4
size: -
DNA: TGTGCCAGCAGCTTCCCACCCTACACAGATACGCAGTATTTT
CDR3: CASSFPPYTDTQYF